These 28 T cell receptor beta chains were sequenced from one sample in a study of T-cell reconstitution after alpha-beta-depleted transplantation in children. Unique molecular identifiers were used to barcode this TCRbeta library. TCRdb used MiXCR to reprocess the PCR reads, holding one entry per CDR3 protein. The sample has 580,000 or so distinct CDR3 sequences, under 25% seen once. This material consisted of PBMCs, mostly from graft donor cells, taken 360 days after TCRalphabeta/CD19-depleted stem cell transplant. These receptors originate from a boy in the first two years of life who had a stem cell transplant for acute myeloid leukemia, so the T cells may come from the graft donor.

In regard to this clonotype: A much bigger clone sits one base away, suggesting this may be a read error. V gene TRBV3-1 combines with J gene TRBJ2-7; perhaps D is TRBD1 or TRBD2 (6 bases each). This CDR3 comprises 17 residues. The germline V gene has CDR1 LGHDT and CDR2 YNNKEL (reference sequence). CDR3 nucleotides: TGTGCCACCAGCCAAGATCCTCGGGGGCGAAGCTCCTACGAGCAGTACTTC. Amino acids: CATSQDPRGRSSYEQYF.

V and J are TRBV2 and TRBJ2-5; D is unresolved. This CDR3 is 11 amino acids long. CDR1 and CDR2 from the germline V gene are SNHLY and FYNNEI. The V end was cut by 7 bases, the J end by 3 bases, with 6 bases between. CDR3 amino acids: CASTVKETQYF. In DNA form, the CDR3 reads TGTGCCAGCACAGTTAAAGAGACCCAGTACTTC.

V and J are TRBV6-1 and TRBJ2-2; D remains ambiguous. The CDR3 length is 15 residues. The V end lost 6 bases, the J end lost 4 bases, and 15 bases lay between the germline ends. CDR1 and CDR2 (germline): MNHNS, SASEGT. The CDR3 spells CASSPRSMGTGELFF. CDR3 sequence (DNA): TGTGCCAGCAGCCCCCGGTCCATGGGCACCGGGGAGCTGTTTTTT.

This clonotype was detected many times. The chain employs TRBV28 and TRBJ2-5; D might be TRBD1 (6 bases). Germline CDR1 is MDHEN and CDR2 is SYDVKM. V was trimmed by 3 bases and J by 0 bases, leaving 11 bases between them. The CDR3 runs to 15 residues. The CDR3 bases are TGTGCCAGCAGTTTGTGGGCAGGGGACCAAGAGACCCAGTACTTC. Its translation is CASSLWAGDQETQYF.

The chain recombines TRBV12-3 or TRBV12-4 with TRBJ2-5, with no clear D. Trimming pared 8 bases from V and 7 bases from J, leaving 17 bases between. The CDR3 covers 13 residues. CDR3 bases: TGTGCCAGCTCAATGGCGTTAATTGGGACCCAGTACTTC. The encoded protein is CASSMALIGTQYF.

In this sample, this clonotype turned up a few times. The chain combines TRBV6-2 or TRBV6-3 with TRBJ2-2; 7 bases map to TRBD1. The CDR3 length is 14 residues. Germline assignment: CDR1 MNHEY and CDR2 SVGEGT. The V gene end was trimmed by 2 bases and the J gene end by 3 bases; junction bases not matched to a gene: 0. CDR3 sequence: CASSYGQDTGELFF. The DNA for the CDR3 is TGTGCCAGCAGTTACGGACAGGACACCGGGGAGCTGTTTTTT.

This clonotype occurred many times. The gene calls are TRBV20-1 and TRBJ2-1; 8 bases agree with TRBD2. Germline V gene sequence: CDR1 DFQATT, CDR2 SNEGSKA (reference sequence). The CDR3 extends over 17 amino acids. Trimming at V came to 0 bases and at J to 7 bases, leaving 14 bases not matched to a gene. The CDR3 nucleotides read TGCAGTGCTAGAGAATCACCCGGGGGGGCCTTTCGTAATGAGCAGTTCTTC. It specifies CSARESPGGAFRNEQFF.

This clonotype was found many times. This sequence joins TRBV28 and TRBJ2-5; D gene unclear. This CDR3 is built from 19 residues. From germline, CDR1 is MDHEN and CDR2 SYDVKM. V was pared by 2 bases and J by 1 base, with 23 bases between. The CDR3 reads CASSLLPPLIKRFQETQYF. In nucleotides, the CDR3 is TGTGCCAGCAGTTTACTTCCCCCGCTAATCAAGAGGTTCCAAGAGACCCAGTACTTC.

The sample holds many counts of this clonotype. The chain joins TRBV7-2 to TRBJ2-7; D call uncertain. Germline V lookup: CDR1 SGHTA, CDR2 FQGNSA. V was clipped by 5 bases and J by 6 bases, with 11 bases between them. The length of the CDR3 is 12 residues. The CDR3 is CASSHILSEQYF. The CDR3, as DNA: TGTGCCAGCAGCCATATACTCTCCGAGCAGTACTTC.

Ten or more counts support this clonotype. The rearrangement uses TRBV20-1 and TRBJ2-7; 9 bases line up with TRBD2. V lost 8 bases and J lost 0; bases outside the gene matches: 8. The germline CDR1 and CDR2 sequences are DFQATT and SNEGSKA (reference sequence). The CDR3 covers 14 residues. The CDR3 coding sequence is TGCAGTATTGGCGGGGGGGCTAGCTCCTACGAGCAGTACGTC. Translated: CSIGGGASSYEQYV.

This clonotype was counted ten times or more. This chain links TRBV7-6 with TRBJ2-5; D might be TRBD2 (6 bases). The CDR3 consists of 13 residues. Germline V lookup: CDR1 SGHVS, CDR2 FNYEAQ. With 8 bases removed from V and 5 bases from J, the gap between germline ends came to 15 bases. CDR3 bases: TGTGCCAGCCGACCGGGGGTCCGGGAGACCCAGTACTTC. Encoded protein: CASRPGVRETQYF.

In this sample, this clonotype turned up a few times. The V call is TRBV7-2, the J call TRBJ2-3; TRBD2 aligns across 12 bases. V lost 5 bases and J lost 6; bases outside the gene matches: 6. The CDR3 contains 15 residues. The germline V gene has CDR1 SGHTA and CDR2 FQGNSA. The CDR3 sequence: CASSGLAGGKDTQYF. In DNA form, the CDR3 reads TGTGCCAGCAGCGGCCTAGCGGGGGGGAAGGATACGCAGTATTTT.

The chain combines TRBV28 with TRBJ2-1; 7 bases fit TRBD1. CDR1 and CDR2 (germline): MDHEN, SYDVKM. CDR3 length equals 13 residues. Germline trimming cut 5 bases from V and 7 bases from J; bases unmatched to any gene: 5. The CDR3 sequence: CASSPSTGNEQFF. CDR3 DNA: TGTGCCAGCAGTCCGTCGACAGGGAATGAGCAGTTCTTC.

The rearrangement joins TRBV5-1 to TRBJ2-7; D may be TRBD1 (6 bases). Trimming left V 4 bases short and J 4 bases short, with 18 bases between. CDR1 and CDR2 from the germline V gene are SGHRS and YFSETQ. This CDR3 comprises 15 residues. CDR3 loop: CASSLPVQGEYEQYF. The CDR3 bases are TGCGCCAGCAGCCTCCCAGTACAGGGTGAATACGAGCAGTACTTC.

The V call is TRBV5-5, the J call TRBJ2-1, with TRBD1 identical over 8 bases. Germline loops: CDR1 SGHKS, CDR2 YYEKEE (reference sequence). V was clipped by 2 bases and J by 2 bases; unmatched bases: 3. This CDR3 has 15 amino acids. The DNA for the CDR3 is TGTGCCAGCAGCTTCGCGACAGGGGCCTACAATGAGCAGTTCTTC. This gives the protein CASSFATGAYNEQFF.

This clonotype showed up many times. In nucleotides, the CDR3 is TGTGCCAGCTCACCAGAGGATACTAGCACAGATACGCAGTATTTT. This sequence encodes CASSPEDTSTDTQYF. This chain connects TRBV18 to TRBJ2-3; no definite D call. Germline assignment: CDR1 KGHSH and CDR2 LQKENI. Trimming left V 2 bases short and J 0 bases short, with 9 bases between. This CDR3 has 15 amino acids.

The chain recombines TRBV27 with TRBJ2-2; 11 bases line up with TRBD2. CDR1 MNHEY and CDR2 SMNVEV come from the germline V gene (reference sequence). V trimming: 2 bases; J trimming: 1 base; junction bases outside the gene matches: 15. This CDR3 spans 21 amino acids. CDR3 residues: CASSLGGGKGLAAVNTGELFF. CDR3 sequence (DNA): TGTGCCAGCAGTTTAGGCGGCGGCAAGGGACTAGCGGCTGTGAACACCGGGGAGCTGTTTTTT.

The chain's CDR3 is CSVGEGAPNYGYTF. The CDR3 DNA is TGCAGCGTTGGAGAGGGGGCCCCTAACTATGGCTACACCTTC. The V call is TRBV29-1, the J call TRBJ1-2; TRBD1 matches 7 bases. The CDR3 extends over 14 amino acids. The V gene's germline CDR1 is SQVTM and CDR2 ANQGSEA. With 4 bases clipped from V and 0 bases from J, the junction kept 5 bases outside the gene matches.

In this sample, this clonotype turned up many times. The chain is built from TRBV20-1 and TRBJ1-2; D gene unclear. Trimming removed 5 bases at V and 8 bases at J, with 15 bases between. The germline gives CDR1 DFQATT, CDR2 SNEGSKA (reference sequence). This CDR3 has 12 amino acids. CDR3 nucleotide sequence: TGCAGTGCTTATGGTCGAATGACGGGCTACACCTTC. Translation gives CSAYGRMTGYTF.

In this sample, this clonotype turned up many times. V usage is TRBV29-1 and J usage is TRBJ2-1, with a possible D match to TRBD2 (6 bases). Germline V gene data show CDR1 as SQVTM and CDR2 as ANQGSEA. This CDR3 has 11 residues. The chain's CDR3 is CTIRRGNEQFF. In DNA form, the CDR3 reads TGCACCATCCGGAGGGGAAATGAGCAGTTCTTC.

Only a few counts were recorded for this clonotype. J is TRBJ2-7 and V is TRBV5-1; 9 bases align to TRBD1. The CDR3 runs to 16 residues. V lost 4 bases to trimming and J lost 3 bases; unmatched junction nucleotides: 11. Looked up from germline, CDR1 is SGHRS and CDR2 is YFSETQ. DNA for the CDR3: TGCGCCAGCAGCCCCCCCAGGGGACAGGGAAACTACGAGCAGTACTTC. Its translation is CASSPPRGQGNYEQYF.

This clonotype was observed at least ten times. The chain uses TRBV12-3 or TRBV12-4 and TRBJ2-1, with D perhaps TRBD1 (5 bases). This CDR3 region has 13 residues. The ends were cut back, 4 bases at V and 7 bases at J, with 11 bases in the middle. The CDR3 region is CASSSARANEQFF. For the CDR3, the DNA is TGTGCCAGCAGTTCTGCCAGGGCTAATGAGCAGTTCTTC.

The CDR3: CSASSSGAPYNEQFF. In nucleotides, the CDR3 is TGCAGTGCTAGCTCTAGCGGGGCCCCCTACAATGAGCAGTTCTTC. The chain is built from TRBV20-1 and TRBJ2-1; 9 bases align to TRBD2. The germline V gene encodes CDR1 DFQATT and CDR2 SNEGSKA (reference sequence). The CDR3 is 15 residues long. V shed 3 bases, J shed 2 bases, and the junction held 5 bases outside the gene matches.

Only a few counts were recorded for this clonotype. CDR3 residues: CSSLPYQETQYF. DNA for the CDR3: TGCAGTAGCTTGCCGTACCAAGAGACCCAGTACTTC. This rearrangement joins TRBV20-1 to TRBJ2-5; D is uncertain. The CDR3 has 12 residues. Trimming stripped 8 bases from V and 0 bases from J, with 10 bases between. The germline CDR1 and CDR2 sequences are DFQATT and SNEGSKA (reference sequence).

This clonotype has a count of ten or more. The chain couples TRBV24-1 to TRBJ2-1; D is unresolved. The CDR3 is 13 amino acids. Germline-derived CDR1 and CDR2 are KGHDR and SFDVKD. Trimming stripped 5 bases from V and 2 bases from J, with 6 bases between. The DNA for the CDR3 is TGTGCCACCAGTGCCGGACCCTACAATGAGCAGTTCTTC. Protein product: CATSAGPYNEQFF.

The gene calls are TRBV3-1 and TRBJ2-2, with unresolved D. Trimming pared 1 base from V and 6 bases from J, leaving 6 bases between. Germline V gene lookup returns CDR1 LGHDT and CDR2 YNNKEL (reference sequence). The CDR3 is made up of 13 amino acids. The CDR3 coding sequence is TGTGCCAGCAGCCAAGTAGGGTCCGGGGAGCTGTTTTTT. Translated: CASSQVGSGELFF.

In this sample, this clonotype turned up a few times. This chain connects TRBV12-3 or TRBV12-4 to TRBJ1-2, with 9 bases lining up with TRBD1. The junction had 10 bases not matched to a gene; V was cut back by 1 base and J by 4 bases. The CDR3 is made up of 17 amino acids. DNA of the CDR3: TGTGCCAGCAGTTTAGGCCCCGACAGGGGGATAAGCTATGGCTACACCTTC. Translation gives CASSLGPDRGISYGYTF.

This clonotype was observed a few times. The V call is TRBV10-3, the J call TRBJ1-4; D gene unclear. V was cut by 6 bases and J by 0 bases, with 5 bases left in between. CDR1 ENHRY and CDR2 SYGVKD come from the germline V gene. The length of the CDR3 is 13 residues. The CDR3 sequence: CAIRDSTNEKLFF. For the CDR3, the DNA is TGTGCCATCAGGGATTCAACTAATGAAAAACTGTTTTTT.